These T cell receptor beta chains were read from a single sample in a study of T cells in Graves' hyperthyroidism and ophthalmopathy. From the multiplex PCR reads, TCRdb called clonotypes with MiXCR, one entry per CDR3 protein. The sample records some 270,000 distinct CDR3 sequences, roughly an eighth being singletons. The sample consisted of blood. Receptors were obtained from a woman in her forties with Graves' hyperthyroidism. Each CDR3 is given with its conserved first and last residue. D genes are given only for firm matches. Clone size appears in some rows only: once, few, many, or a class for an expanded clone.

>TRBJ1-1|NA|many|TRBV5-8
TGTGCCAGCAGCTTAGGGGGTGGATGGACTGAAGCTTTCTTT
CASSLGGGWTEAFF
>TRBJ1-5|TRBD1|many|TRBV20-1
TGCAGTGCTAGAGGAGGACAGGGTTCGGGCAATCAGCCCCAGCATTTT
CSARGGQGSGNQPQHF
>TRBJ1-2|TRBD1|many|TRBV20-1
TGCAGTGCCGACGACAGGGCTACCTATGGCTACACCTTC
CSADDRATYGYTF
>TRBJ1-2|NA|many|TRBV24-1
TGTGCCACCAGTGATCGCAGGGATGGCTACACCTTC
CATSDRRDGYTF
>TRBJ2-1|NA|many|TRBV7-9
TGTGCCAGCAGCGATCCGACTAAAGATGAGCAGTTCTTC
CASSDPTKDEQFF
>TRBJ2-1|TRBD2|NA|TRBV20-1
TGCAGTGCTAGAGATTTGGCGGGGAGGGCCTCCTACAATGAGCAGTTCTTC
CSARDLAGRASYNEQFF
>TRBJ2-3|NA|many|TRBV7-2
TGTGCCAGCAGCTTAAGGCACAGCACAGATACGCAGTATTTT
CASSLRHSTDTQYF
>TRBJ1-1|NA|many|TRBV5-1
TGCGCCAGCAGCTTGTCAGACACTCTGAACACTGAAGCTTTCTTT
CASSLSDTLNTEAFF
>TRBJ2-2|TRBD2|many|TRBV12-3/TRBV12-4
TGTGCCAGCAGTTTACTAATTGCGGGAGGACGTACCGGGGAGCTGTTTTTT
CASSLLIAGGRTGELFF
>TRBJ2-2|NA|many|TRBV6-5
TGTGCCAGCAGTTACACCGCTACCCGGTTACTCCAGGACGGAACCGGGGAGCTGTTTTTT
CASSYTATRLLQDGTGELFF
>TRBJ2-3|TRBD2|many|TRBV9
TGTGCCAGCAGCCCCAGAGTAGCGGGACTAGGGGGCACAGATACGCAGTATTTT
CASSPRVAGLGGTDTQYF
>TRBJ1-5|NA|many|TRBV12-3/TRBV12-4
TGTGCCAGCAGCGCTGACCAGGCGCTTCAATTGCCCCAGCATTTT
CASSADQALQLPQHF
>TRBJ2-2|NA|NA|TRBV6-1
TGTGCCAGCAGTGAATCGCCTAGCTTCGCCGGGGAGCTGTTTTTT
CASSESPSFAGELFF
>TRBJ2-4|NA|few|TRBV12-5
TGTGCTAGTGCCTTAAGCCGGGGTAGCATTCAGTACTTC
CASALSRGSIQYF
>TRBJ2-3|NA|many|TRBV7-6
TGTGCCAGCAGCCCCAGGTTCGCAACTAGCACAGATACGCAGTATTTT
CASSPRFATSTDTQYF
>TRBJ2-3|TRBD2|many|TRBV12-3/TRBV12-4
TGTGCCAGCAGTCGGCTAGCGGGAGGGCCGGATACGCAGTATTTT
CASSRLAGGPDTQYF
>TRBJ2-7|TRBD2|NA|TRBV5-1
TGCGCCAGCACGCGAGGAGCGGGAATGTACGAGCAGTACTTC
CASTRGAGMYEQYF
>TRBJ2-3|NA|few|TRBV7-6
TGTGCCAGCAGCTTAGAAGGGGGACCAGGCACAGATACGCAGTATTTT
CASSLEGGPGTDTQYF
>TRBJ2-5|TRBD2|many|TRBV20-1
TGCAGTGCTCCTAGCGGGAGGCGAGAGACCCAGTACTTC
CSAPSGRRETQYF
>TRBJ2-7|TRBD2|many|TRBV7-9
TGTGCCAGCAGCCTAGCCCTAGCGGCTAAGTTCTACGAGCAGTACTTC
CASSLALAAKFYEQYF
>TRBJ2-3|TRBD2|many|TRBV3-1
TGTGCCAGCAGCCAGGGGTTTCTAGCGGGGGATACGCAGTATTTT
CASSQGFLAGDTQYF
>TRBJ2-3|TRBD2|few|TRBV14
TGTGCCAGCAGCCAAAGACGGAGCGGGAGCGATACGCAGTATTTT
CASSQRRSGSDTQYF
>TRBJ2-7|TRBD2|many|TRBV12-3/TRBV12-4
TGTGCCAGCGGATCTAGCGGACGACTCTACGAGCAGTACTTC
CASGSSGRLYEQYF
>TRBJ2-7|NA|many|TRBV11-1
TGTGCCAGCAGCCACGGCATTAGGGAGCAGTACTTC
CASSHGIREQYF
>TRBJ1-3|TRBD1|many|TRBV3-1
TGTGCCAGCGCTCGGGACAGGGGACTCGCCGGAAACACCATATATTTT
CASARDRGLAGNTIYF
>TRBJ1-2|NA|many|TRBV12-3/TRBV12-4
TGTGCCAGCAGTGGCAGCGGTAGCTATGGCTACACCTTC
CASSGSGSYGYTF
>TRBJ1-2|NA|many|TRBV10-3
TGTGCCATCAGTGCAGTTGTCGGGAACTATGGCTACACCTTC
CAISAVVGNYGYTF
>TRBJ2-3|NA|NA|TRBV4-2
TGTGCCAGCAGCCCCCGACGTGGTACGCAGTATTTT
CASSPRRGTQYF
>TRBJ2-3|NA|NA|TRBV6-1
TGTGCCAGCAGGGGGAGACGACTTTGGACAGATACGCAGTATTTT
CASRGRRLWTDTQYF
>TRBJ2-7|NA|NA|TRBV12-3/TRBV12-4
TGTGCCAGCAGACAGGGTGGAAACTACGAGCAGTACTTC
CASRQGGNYEQYF
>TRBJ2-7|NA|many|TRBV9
TGTGCCAGCAGCCCTGGTAGGTCCAGGGTTCACGAGCAGTACTTC
CASSPGRSRVHEQYF
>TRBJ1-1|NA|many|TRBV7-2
TGTGCCAGCAGCTTCAATCAGGGGTTCTCTGAAGCTTTCTTT
CASSFNQGFSEAFF
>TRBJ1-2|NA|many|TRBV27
TGTGCCAGCAGTTCCTCCGGACGGTATGGCTACACCTTC
CASSSSGRYGYTF
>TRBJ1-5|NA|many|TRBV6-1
TGTGCCAGCAGGGGGTTGGGTCAGCCCCAGCATTTT
CASRGLGQPQHF
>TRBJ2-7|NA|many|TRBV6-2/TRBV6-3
TGTGCCAGCAGTTTAGGGTCTCTAGACCTCTACGAGCAGTACTTC
CASSLGSLDLYEQYF
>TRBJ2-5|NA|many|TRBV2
TGTGCCAGCAGTGACTGGGGAGTGGAGACCCAGTACTTC
CASSDWGVETQYF
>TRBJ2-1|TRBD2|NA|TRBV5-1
TGCGCCAGCAGGTCCGGGACTAGCGTTTCCGGACGGAATGAGCAGTTCTTC
CASRSGTSVSGRNEQFF
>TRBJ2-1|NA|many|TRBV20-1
TGCAGTGCTAGTGGGGACTCCTACAATGAGCAGTTCTTC
CSASGDSYNEQFF
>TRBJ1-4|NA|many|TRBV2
TGTGCCAGCAAATGGGGGCAGCTTAATGAAAAACTGTTTTTT
CASKWGQLNEKLFF
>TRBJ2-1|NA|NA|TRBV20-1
TGCAGTGCTAGAGCCGGGACTCGCGGATACAATGAGCAGTTCTTC
CSARAGTRGYNEQFF
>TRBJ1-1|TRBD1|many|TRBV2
TGTGCCAGCAGGGGGACAGGGGATACTGAAGCTTTCTTT
CASRGTGDTEAFF